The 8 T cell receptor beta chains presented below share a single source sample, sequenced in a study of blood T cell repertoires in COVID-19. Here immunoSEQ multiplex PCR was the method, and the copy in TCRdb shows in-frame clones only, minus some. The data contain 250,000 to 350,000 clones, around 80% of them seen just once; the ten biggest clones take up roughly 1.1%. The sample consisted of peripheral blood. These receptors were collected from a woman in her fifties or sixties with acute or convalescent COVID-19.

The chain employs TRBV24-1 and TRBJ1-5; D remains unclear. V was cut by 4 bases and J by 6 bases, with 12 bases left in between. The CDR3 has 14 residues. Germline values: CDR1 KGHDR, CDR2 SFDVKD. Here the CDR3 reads CATSEGGDAQPQHF. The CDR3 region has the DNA TGTGCCACCAGTGAAGGCGGAGATGCTCAGCCCCAGCATTTT.

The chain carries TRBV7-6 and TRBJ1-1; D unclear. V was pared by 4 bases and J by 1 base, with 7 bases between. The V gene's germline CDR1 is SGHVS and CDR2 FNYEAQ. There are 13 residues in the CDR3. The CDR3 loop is CASSSSRNTEAFF. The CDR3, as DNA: TGTGCCAGCAGCTCAAGTAGGAACACTGAAGCTTTCTTT.

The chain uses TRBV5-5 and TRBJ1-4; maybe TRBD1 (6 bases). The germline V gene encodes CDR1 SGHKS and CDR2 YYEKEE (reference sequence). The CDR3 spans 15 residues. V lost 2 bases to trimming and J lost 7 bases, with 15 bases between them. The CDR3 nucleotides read TGTGCCAGCAGCTTATATCAGGGGATAGGTGAAAAACTGTTTTTT. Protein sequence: CASSLYQGIGEKLFF.

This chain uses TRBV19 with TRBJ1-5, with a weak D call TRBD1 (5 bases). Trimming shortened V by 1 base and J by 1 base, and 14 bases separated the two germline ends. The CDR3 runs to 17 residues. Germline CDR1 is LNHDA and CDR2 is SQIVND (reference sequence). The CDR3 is CASSIGAGRDSNQPQHF. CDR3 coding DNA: TGTGCCAGTAGTATAGGGGCAGGGAGGGACAGCAATCAGCCCCAGCATTTT.

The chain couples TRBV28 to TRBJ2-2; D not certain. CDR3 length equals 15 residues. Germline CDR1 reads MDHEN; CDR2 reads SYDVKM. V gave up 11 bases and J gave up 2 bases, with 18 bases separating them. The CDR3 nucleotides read TGTGCCGGAAAGAGGTCGCACCTCAACACCGGGGAGCTGTTTTTT. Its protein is CAGKRSHLNTGELFF.

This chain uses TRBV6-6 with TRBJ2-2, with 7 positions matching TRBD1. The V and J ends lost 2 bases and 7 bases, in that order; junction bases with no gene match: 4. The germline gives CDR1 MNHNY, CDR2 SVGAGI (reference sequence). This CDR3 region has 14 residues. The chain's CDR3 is CASSYDRANGELFF. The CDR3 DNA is TGTGCCAGCAGTTACGACAGGGCGAACGGGGAGCTGTTTTTT.

CDR3 loop: CASSTGIHGYTF. The CDR3 DNA is TGCGCCAGCTCTACAGGGATCCATGGCTACACCTTC. The chain is built from TRBV10-1 and TRBJ1-2; D may be TRBD1 (6 bases). Trimming cost V 8 bases and J 6 bases, with 13 bases left between them. Per the germline V gene, CDR1 is WNHNN and CDR2 is SYGVQD (reference sequence). CDR3 length equals 12 residues.

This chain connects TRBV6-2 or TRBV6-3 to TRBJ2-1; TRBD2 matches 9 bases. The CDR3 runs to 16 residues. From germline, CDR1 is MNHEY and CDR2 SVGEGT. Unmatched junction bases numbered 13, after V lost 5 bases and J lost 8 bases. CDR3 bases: TGTGCCAGCAGTCCAAGGGGGCGGGAGGGCCTTCATGAGCAGTTCTTC. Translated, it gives CASSPRGREGLHEQFF.